This TCR beta chain derives from a study of shared clonotypes between healthy human individuals. The ends were cut back, 1 base at V and 0 bases at J, with 7 bases in the middle. CDR3 length: 15 amino acids. Germline CDR1 MDHEN, CDR2 SYDVKM. Study-level findings and limits: Sequencing depth was expected to influence donor clonotype sharing.

Samples underwent the assay at deep level. Genomic DNA of each subset was evenly split across several immunoSEQ plates. Unsorted PBMC DNA sequencing spanned ten immunoSEQ deep assay plates. The method was immunoSEQ multiplex PCR; TCRdb's version includes in-frame clones alone and lacks a portion of them. Here the sample spans about 600,000 clones, about 80% being singletons. About this clone itself: Its target is unknown.

This TCR came from a middle-aged woman in good health. Some clones in this sample may be carry-over from other donors' samples. The chain is built from TRBV28 and TRBJ1-5; possibly TRBD1 for D (5 bases). Specimen: PBMCs. The CDR3 reads CASSLYRSSNQPQHF. CDR3 DNA sequence: TGTGCCAGCAGTTTATACAGGAGTAGCAATCAGCCCCAGCATTTT.